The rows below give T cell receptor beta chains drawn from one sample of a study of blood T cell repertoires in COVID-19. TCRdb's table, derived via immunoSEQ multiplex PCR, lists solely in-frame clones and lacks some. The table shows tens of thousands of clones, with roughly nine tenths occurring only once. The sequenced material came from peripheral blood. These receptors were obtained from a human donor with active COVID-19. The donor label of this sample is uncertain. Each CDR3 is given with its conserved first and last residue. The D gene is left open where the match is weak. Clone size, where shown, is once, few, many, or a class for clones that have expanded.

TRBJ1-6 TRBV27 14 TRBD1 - CASSLGQGNSPLHF TGTGCCAGCAGTTTAGGACAGGGAAATTCACCCCTCCACTTT
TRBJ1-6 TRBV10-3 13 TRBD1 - CATRDRADSPLHF TGTGCCACCCGGGACAGGGCGGATTCACCCCTCCACTTT
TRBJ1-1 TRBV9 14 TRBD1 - CASSRGQGGTEAFF TGTGCCAGCAGCCGTGGACAGGGCGGAACTGAAGCTTTCTTT
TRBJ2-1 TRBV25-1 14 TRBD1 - CASSDLNRGNEQFF TGTGCCAGCAGTGATCTTAACAGGGGTAATGAGCAGTTCTTC
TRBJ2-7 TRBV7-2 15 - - CASSLAVGSSYEQYF TGTGCCAGCAGCTTAGCAGTAGGTTCTAGCTACGAGCAGTACTTC
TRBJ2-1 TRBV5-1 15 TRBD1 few CASRKQGEAYNEQFF TGCGCCAGCAGGAAACAGGGGGAAGCTTACAATGAGCAGTTCTTC
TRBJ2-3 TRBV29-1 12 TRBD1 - CSVGTGTDTQYF TGCAGCGTTGGGACAGGGACAGATACGCAGTATTTT
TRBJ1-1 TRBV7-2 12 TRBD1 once CASSLGAGGAFF TGTGCCAGCAGCTTGGGGGCAGGGGGTGCTTTCTTT
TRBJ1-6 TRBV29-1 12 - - CSVGTVNSPLHF TGCAGCGTTGGAACAGTGAATTCACCCCTCCACTTT
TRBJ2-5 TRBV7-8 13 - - CASGGAGQETQYF TGTGCCAGCGGCGGGGCTGGGCAAGAGACCCAGTACTTC
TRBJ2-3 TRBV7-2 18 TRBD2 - CASSLVRLAGGLRDTQYF TGTGCCAGCAGCTTAGTCAGACTAGCGGGGGGGCTCCGGGATACGCAGTATTTT
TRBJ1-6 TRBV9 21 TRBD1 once CASSVCPPEARNGTAGSPLHF TGTGCCAGCAGCGTATGCCCCCCCGAGGCGAGAAACGGGACAGCCGGCTCACCCCTCCACTTT
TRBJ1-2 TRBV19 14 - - CASSILEGSYGYTF TGTGCCAGTAGTATACTTGAGGGCAGCTATGGCTACACCTTC
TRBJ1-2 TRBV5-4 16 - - CASSFESGSRTGGYTF TGTGCCAGCAGCTTTGAAAGCGGCAGTAGGACCGGTGGCTACACCTTC
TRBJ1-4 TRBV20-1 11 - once CARAKGEKLFF TGTGCCAGGGCTAAGGGGGAAAAACTGTTTTTT
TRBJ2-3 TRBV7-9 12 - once CASSLLANTQYF TGTGCCAGCAGCTTACTGGCAAATACGCAGTATTTT
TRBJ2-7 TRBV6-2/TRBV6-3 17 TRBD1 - CASSYSLTGDREYEQYF TGTGCCAGCAGTTACTCCCTAACCGGGGACAGGGAGTACGAGCAGTACTTC
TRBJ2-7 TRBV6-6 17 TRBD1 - CASSRTRDRGQAYEQYF TGTGCCAGCAGTCGAACCCGGGACAGGGGGCAGGCCTACGAGCAGTACTTC
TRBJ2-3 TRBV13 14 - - CASSLNRRTDTQYF TGTGCCAGCAGCTTAAACAGGCGCACAGATACGCAGTATTTT
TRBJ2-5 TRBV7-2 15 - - CASSLGQGLQETQYF TGTGCCAGCAGCTTAGGGCAGGGATTACAAGAGACCCAGTACTTC
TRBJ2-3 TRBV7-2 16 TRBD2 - CASSSILAGGTDTQYF TGTGCCAGCAGCTCGATACTAGCGGGGGGCACAGATACGCAGTATTTT
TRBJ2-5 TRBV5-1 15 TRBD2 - CASSLNGGRQETQYF TGCGCCAGCAGCTTGAACGGGGGGAGACAAGAGACCCAGTACTTC
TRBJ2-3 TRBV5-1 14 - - CASSFAARADTQYF TGCGCCAGCAGCTTTGCAGCGCGGGCAGATACGCAGTATTTT
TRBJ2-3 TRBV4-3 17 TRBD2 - CASSQFSSGGVKDTQYF TGCGCCAGCAGCCAATTCTCTAGCGGGGGGGTGAAAGATACGCAGTATTTT
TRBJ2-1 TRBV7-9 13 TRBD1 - CASSLQGENEQFF TGTGCCAGCAGCTTACAGGGGGAGAATGAGCAGTTCTTC
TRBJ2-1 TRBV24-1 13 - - CATSDHRVGEQFF TGTGCCACCAGTGACCACAGGGTAGGTGAGCAGTTCTTC
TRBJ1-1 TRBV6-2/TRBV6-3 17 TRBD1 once CASSYEAGGPQNTEAFF TGTGCCAGCAGTTACGAGGCAGGGGGACCGCAGAACACTGAAGCTTTCTTT
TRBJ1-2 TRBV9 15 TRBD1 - CASSGGRGTHYGYTF TGTGCCAGCAGCGGCGGCAGGGGGACACACTATGGCTACACCTTC
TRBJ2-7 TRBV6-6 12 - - CASKVGAYEQYF TGTGCCAGCAAGGTCGGGGCCTACGAGCAGTACTTC
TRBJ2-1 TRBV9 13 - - CASSVESGNEQFF TGTGCCAGCAGCGTAGAATCAGGCAATGAGCAGTTCTTC
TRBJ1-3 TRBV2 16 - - CASSPTTGYSGNTIYF TGTGCCAGCAGCCCAACCACAGGGTACAGCGGAAACACCATATATTTT
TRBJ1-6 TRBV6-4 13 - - CASSESTGEPLHF TGTGCCAGCAGTGAAAGCACAGGTGAACCCCTCCACTTT
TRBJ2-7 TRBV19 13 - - CASSNGGTYEQYF TGTGCCAGTAGTAATGGGGGGACCTACGAGCAGTACTTC
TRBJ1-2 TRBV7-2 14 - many CASSLSTGIYGYTF TGTGCCAGCAGCTTATCTACAGGGATCTATGGCTACACCTTC
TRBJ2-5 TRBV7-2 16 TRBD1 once CASSLTLGQPQETQYF TGTGCCAGCAGCTTAACTTTGGGACAGCCACAAGAGACCCAGTACTTC
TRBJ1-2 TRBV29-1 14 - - CSVEGQGSRRGYTF TGCAGCGTTGAAGGTCAAGGGAGTAGAAGGGGCTACACCTTC
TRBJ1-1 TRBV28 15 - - CASSSGGTNEVRAFF TGTGCCAGCAGTTCGGGGGGCACTAATGAGGTAAGGGCTTTCTTT
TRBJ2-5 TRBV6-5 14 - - CASSQDSPRETQYF TGTGCCAGCAGTCAGGACAGCCCCAGGGAGACCCAGTACTTC
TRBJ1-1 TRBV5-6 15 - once CASSSPAGTKTEAFF TGTGCCAGCAGCTCGCCAGCCGGGACAAAGACTGAAGCTTTCTTT
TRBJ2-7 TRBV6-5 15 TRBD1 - CASRQPGQGSYEQYF TGTGCCAGCAGACAACCGGGACAGGGGTCCTACGAGCAGTACTTC
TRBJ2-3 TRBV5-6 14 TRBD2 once CASSSLAGGRTQYF TGTGCCAGCAGCTCCCTAGCGGGGGGGCGAACGCAGTATTTT
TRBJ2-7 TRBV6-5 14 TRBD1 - CASSYSGTDYEQYF TGTGCCAGCAGTTACTCAGGGACAGACTACGAGCAGTACTTC
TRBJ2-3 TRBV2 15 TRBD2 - CASSEWRGGVDTQYF TGTGCCAGCAGTGAATGGCGGGGGGGCGTAGATACGCAGTATTTT
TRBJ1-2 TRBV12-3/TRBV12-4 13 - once CASSLGAAVGYTF TGTGCCAGCAGTTTAGGCGCGGCGGTCGGCTACACCTTC
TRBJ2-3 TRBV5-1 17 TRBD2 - CASSDIGLAGGSDTQYF TGCGCCAGCAGCGATATCGGACTAGCGGGGGGTTCGGATACGCAGTATTTT
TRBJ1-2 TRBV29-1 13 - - CSVDSPTQEGYTF TGCAGCGTTGACTCGCCGACACAGGAGGGCTACACCTTC
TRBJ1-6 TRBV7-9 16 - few CASSPLTGNRNSPLHF TGTGCCAGCAGCCCTCTAACAGGGAATAGAAATTCACCCCTCCACTTT
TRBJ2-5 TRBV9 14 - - CASSVGPLRETQYF TGTGCCAGCAGCGTAGGACCGTTGCGGGAGACCCAGTACTTC
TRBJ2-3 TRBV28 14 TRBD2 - CASTTGLAGGRRYF TGTGCCAGCACCACGGGACTAGCGGGGGGGCGCCGGTATTTT
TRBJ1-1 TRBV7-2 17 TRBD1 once CASSLDKGAIKNTEAFF TGTGCCAGCAGCTTAGATAAGGGGGCTATAAAGAACACTGAAGCTTTCTTT